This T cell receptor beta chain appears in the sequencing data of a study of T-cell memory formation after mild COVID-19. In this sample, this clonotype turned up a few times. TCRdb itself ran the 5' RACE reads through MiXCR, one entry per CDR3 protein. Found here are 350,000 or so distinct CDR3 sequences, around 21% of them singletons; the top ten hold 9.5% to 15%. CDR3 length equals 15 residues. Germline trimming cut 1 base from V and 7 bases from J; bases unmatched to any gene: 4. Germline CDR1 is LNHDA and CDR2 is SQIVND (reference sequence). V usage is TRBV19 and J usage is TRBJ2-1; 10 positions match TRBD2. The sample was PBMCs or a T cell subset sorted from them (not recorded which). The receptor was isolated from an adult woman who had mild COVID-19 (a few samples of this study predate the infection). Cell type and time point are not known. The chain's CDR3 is CASSIGLAGDNEQFF. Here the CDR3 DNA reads TGTGCCAGTAGTATAGGCCTAGCGGGAGATAATGAGCAGTTCTTC.